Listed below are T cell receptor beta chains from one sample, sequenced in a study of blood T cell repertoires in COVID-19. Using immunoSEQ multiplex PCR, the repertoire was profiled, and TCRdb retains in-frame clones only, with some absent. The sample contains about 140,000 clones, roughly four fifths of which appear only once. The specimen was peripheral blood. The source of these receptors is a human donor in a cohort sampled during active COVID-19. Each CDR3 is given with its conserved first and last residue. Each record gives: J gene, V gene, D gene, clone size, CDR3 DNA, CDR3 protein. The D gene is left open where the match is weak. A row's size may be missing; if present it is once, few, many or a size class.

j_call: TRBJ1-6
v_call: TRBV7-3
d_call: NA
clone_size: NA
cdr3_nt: TGTGCCAGCAGCTTAACGGGTGGGCTCAATGCCCTCCACTTT
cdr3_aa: CASSLTGGLNALHF

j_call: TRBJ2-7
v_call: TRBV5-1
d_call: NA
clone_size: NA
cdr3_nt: TGCGCCAGCAGCTCTCATATGGAGGGCGAGCAGTACTTC
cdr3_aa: CASSSHMEGEQYF

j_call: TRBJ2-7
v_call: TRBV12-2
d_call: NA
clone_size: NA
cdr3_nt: TGTGCAAGTCGCCACACCCAGCGGGGGAATAAAACCTACGAGCAGTACTTC
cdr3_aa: CASRHTQRGNKTYEQYF

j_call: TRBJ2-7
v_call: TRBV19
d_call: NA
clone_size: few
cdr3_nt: TGTGCCAGTAGTCGACAGGCCTCCTACGAGCAGTACTTC
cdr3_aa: CASSRQASYEQYF

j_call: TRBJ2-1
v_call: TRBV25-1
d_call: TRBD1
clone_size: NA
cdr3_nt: TGTGCCAGCAGCTCACAGGGGGCCTTCTACAATGAGCAGTTCTTC
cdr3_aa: CASSSQGAFYNEQFF

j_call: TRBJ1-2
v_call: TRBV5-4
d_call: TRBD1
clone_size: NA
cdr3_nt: TGTGCCAGCAGCGTGAACGACAGGGGCGGGGGCTACACCTTC
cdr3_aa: CASSVNDRGGGYTF

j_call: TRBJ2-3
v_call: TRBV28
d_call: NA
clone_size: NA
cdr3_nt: TGTGCCAGCAGTTCTGCCCGGGGACTCGGAAATACGCAGTATTTT
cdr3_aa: CASSSARGLGNTQYF

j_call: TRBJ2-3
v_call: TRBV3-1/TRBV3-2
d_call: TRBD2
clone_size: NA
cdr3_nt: TGTGCCAGCAGCCTAAGAGCGGGGGCCACAGATACGCAGTATTTT
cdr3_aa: CASSLRAGATDTQYF

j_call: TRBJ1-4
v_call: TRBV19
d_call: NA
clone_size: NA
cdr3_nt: TGTGCCAGTAGTCCCCGAGGCAGCCCTAATGAAAAACTGTTTTTT
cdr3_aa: CASSPRGSPNEKLFF

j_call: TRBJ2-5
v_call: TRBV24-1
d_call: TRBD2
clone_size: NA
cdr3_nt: TGTGCCACCAGTGACCCCGGGGGGGCCGGGGAGACCCAGTACTTC
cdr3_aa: CATSDPGGAGETQYF

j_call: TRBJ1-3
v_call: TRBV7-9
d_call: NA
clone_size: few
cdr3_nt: TGTGCCAGCAGCTTAGTCCGGTACAGCTCTGGAAACACCATATATTTT
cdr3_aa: CASSLVRYSSGNTIYF

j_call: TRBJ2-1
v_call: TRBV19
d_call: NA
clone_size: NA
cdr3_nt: TGTGCCAGTAGTCCGACCGGGGCCTACAATGAGCAGTTCTTC
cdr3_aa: CASSPTGAYNEQFF

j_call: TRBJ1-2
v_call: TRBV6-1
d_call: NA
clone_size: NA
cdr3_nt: TGTGCCAGCAGTGAATCGGGGAGCTATGGCTACACCTTC
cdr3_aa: CASSESGSYGYTF

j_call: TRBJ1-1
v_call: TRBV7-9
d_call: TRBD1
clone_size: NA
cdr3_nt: TGTGCCAGCAGCCAGGGGGATGGAGCTTTCTTT
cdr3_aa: CASSQGDGAFF